This TCR beta chain was captured by sequencing in a study of T cell responses to AZD1222 COVID-19 vaccine. Findings and limits, study-wide: Baseline seropositives among AZD1222 recipients totaled only six. Along spike, vaccine-associated CD4 TCRs were found throughout, with dominance at 160-218 and 743-854.

Germline CDR1 reads SNHLY; CDR2 reads FYNNEI. This CDR3 has 14 residues. V was pared by 4 bases and J by 7 bases, with 7 bases of the junction left unmatched. In regard to this clone: The target antigen is unknown.

Sequenced by immunoSEQ multiplex PCR; TCRdb stores in-frame clones only, minus some. The sample has around 150,000 clones, 90% seen once. The study pooled second doses at about 4 or about 12 weeks. This specimen was peripheral blood, taken 28 days after the second AZD1222 dose. V is TRBV2 and J is TRBJ1-2, with 9 bases aligning to TRBD1. The source of this sequence is an adult who received the AZD1222 COVID-19 vaccine. The CDR3 here is CASSGTGEGFGYTF. CDR3 bases: TGTGCCAGCAGTGGGACAGGGGAAGGGTTTGGCTACACCTTC.